This T cell receptor (beta chain) comes out of a study of CD8+ T cells in alopecia areata. Across the whole study: Oral tofacitinib, 5 to 10 mg twice daily, was given in an open-label trial. Tofacitinib therapy lasting 6 to 18 months was followed by 6 months off drug.

Samples from alopecia areata patients were lesional scalp punch biopsies and peripheral blood. Using a FACSAria, the CD4+ and CD8+ T cells were sorted from the PBMCs. This clone was found once. In each case, RNA was isolated and then reverse transcribed into cDNA as the sequencing template. Only in-frame clones appear in the TCRdb table, and some are missing; sequencing was by immunoSEQ multiplex PCR. The profile covers about 150,000 clones, with 50% to 65% appearing a single time and roughly a fifth taken by the ten largest. The V and J ends lost 1 base and 8 bases, in that order; junction bases with no gene match: 4. The CDR3 runs to 14 residues. Germline CDR1 and CDR2: LNHNV and YYDKDF (reference sequence).

This receptor was obtained from a human donor with alopecia areata. The V gene is TRBV15, the J gene TRBJ1-1; 10 bases match TRBD1. Material: CD8+ T cells sorted from blood, obtained at week 0. CDR3 coding DNA: TGTGCCACCAGCAGAGCGGGGACAGGGGACGAAGCTTTCTTT. This gives the protein CATSRAGTGDEAFF.